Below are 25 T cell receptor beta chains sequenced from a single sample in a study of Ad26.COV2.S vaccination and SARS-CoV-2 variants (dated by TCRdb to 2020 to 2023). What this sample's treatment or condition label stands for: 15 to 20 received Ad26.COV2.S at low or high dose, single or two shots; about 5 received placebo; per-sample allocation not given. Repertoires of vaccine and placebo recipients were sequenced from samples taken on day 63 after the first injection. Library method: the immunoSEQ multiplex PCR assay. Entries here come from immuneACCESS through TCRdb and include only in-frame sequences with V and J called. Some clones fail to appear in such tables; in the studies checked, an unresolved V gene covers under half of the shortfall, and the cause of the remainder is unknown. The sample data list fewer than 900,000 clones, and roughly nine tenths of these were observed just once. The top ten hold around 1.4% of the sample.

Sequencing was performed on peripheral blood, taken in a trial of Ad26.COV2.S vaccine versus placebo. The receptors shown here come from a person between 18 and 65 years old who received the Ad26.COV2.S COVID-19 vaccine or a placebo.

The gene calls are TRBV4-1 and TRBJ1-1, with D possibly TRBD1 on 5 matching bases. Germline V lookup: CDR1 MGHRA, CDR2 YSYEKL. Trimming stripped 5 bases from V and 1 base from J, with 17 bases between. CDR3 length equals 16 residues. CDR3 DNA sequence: TGCGCCAGCAGCTCAGTCCACAAGGACAAGAACACTGAAGCTTTCTTT. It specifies CASSSVHKDKNTEAFF.

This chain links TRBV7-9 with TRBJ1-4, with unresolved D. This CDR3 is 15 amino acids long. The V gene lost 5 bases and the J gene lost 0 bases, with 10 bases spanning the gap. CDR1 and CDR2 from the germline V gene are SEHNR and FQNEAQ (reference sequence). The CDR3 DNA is TGTGCCAGCAGCACCTCTAGAACAACTAATGAAAAACTGTTTTTT. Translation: CASSTSRTTNEKLFF. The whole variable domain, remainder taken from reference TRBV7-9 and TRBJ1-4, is DTGVSQNPRHKITKRGQNVTFRCDPISEHNRLYWYRQTLGQGPEFLTYFQNEAQLEKSRLLSDRFSAERPKGSFSTLEIQRTEQGDSAMYLCASSTSRTTNEKLFFGSGTQLSVL.

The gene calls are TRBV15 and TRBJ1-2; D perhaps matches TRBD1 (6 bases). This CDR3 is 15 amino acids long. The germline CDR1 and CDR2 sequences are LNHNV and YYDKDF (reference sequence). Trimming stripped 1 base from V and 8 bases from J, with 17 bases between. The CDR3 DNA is TGTGCCACCAGCAGAGCCCGGACAGCCTACCGGGGCTACACCTTC. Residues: CATSRARTAYRGYTF. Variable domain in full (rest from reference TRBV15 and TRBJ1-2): DAMVIQNPRYQVTQFGKPVTLSCSQTLNHNVMYWYQQKSSQAPKLLFHYYDKDFNNEADTPDNFQSRRPNTSFCFLDIRSPGLGDTAMYLCATSRARTAYRGYTFGSGTRLTVV.

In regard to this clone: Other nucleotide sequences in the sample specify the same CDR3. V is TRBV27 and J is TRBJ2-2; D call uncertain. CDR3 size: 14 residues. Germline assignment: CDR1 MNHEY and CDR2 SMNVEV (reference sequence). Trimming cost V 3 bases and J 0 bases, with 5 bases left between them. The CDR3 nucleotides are TGTGCCAGCAGTTTCGGTGCGAACACCGGGGAGCTGTTTTTT. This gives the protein CASSFGANTGELFF.

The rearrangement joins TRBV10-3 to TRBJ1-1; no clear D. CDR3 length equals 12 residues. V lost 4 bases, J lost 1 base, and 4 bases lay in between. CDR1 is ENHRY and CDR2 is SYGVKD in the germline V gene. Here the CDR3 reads CAISVGNTEAFF. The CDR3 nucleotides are TGTGCCATCAGTGTAGGGAACACTGAAGCTTTCTTT.

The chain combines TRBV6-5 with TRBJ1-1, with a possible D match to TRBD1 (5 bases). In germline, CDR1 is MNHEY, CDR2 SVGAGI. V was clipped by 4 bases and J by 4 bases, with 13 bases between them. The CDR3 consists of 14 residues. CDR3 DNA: TGTGCCAGCAGTTTGGGACCCCGGGGCACTGAAGCTTTCTTT. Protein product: CASSLGPRGTEAFF.

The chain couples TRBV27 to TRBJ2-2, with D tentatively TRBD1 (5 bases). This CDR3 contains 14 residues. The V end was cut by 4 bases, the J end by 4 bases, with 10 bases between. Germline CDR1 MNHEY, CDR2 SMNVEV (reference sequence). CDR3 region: CASSYGASTGELFF. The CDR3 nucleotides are TGTGCCAGCAGTTATGGGGCGTCCACCGGGGAGCTGTTTTTT.

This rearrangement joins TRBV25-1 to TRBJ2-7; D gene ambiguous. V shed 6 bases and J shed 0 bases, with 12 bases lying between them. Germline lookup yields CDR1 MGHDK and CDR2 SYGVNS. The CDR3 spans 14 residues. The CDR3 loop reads CASSGVGRSYEQYF. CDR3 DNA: TGTGCCAGCAGCGGCGTCGGACGCTCCTACGAGCAGTACTTC.

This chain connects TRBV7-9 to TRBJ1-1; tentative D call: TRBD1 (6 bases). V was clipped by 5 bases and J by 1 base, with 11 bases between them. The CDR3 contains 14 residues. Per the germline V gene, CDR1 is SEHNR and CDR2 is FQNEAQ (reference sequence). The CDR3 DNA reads TGTGCCAGCAGCCAGGGGAGGGAGAACACTGAAGCTTTCTTT. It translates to CASSQGRENTEAFF. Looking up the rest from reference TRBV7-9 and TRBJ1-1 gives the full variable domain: DTGVSQNPRHKITKRGQNVTFRCDPISEHNRLYWYRQTLGQGPEFLTYFQNEAQLEKSRLLSDRFSAERPKGSFSTLEIQRTEQGDSAMYLCASSQGRENTEAFFGQGTRLTVV.

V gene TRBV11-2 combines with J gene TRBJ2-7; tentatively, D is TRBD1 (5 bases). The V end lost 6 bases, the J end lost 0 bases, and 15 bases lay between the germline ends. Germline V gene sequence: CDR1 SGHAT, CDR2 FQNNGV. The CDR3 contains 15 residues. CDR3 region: CASSDGAKSSYEQYF. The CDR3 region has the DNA TGTGCCAGCAGTGATGGGGCGAAGAGCTCCTACGAGCAGTACTTC.

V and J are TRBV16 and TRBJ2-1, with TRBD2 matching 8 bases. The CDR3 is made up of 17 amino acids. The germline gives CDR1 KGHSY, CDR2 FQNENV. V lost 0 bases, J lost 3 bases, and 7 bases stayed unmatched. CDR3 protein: CASSQSPPREGYNEQFF. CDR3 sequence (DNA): TGTGCCAGCAGCCAATCCCCCCCACGGGAGGGCTACAATGAGCAGTTCTTC.

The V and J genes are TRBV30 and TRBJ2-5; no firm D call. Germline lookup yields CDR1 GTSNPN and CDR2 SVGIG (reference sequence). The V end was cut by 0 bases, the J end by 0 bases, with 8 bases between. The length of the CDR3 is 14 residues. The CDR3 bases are TGTGCCTGGAGTGTGGCTTCGTACCAAGAGACCCAGTACTTC. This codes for CAWSVASYQETQYF.

The CDR3 nucleotides read TGTGCCAGCAGTGAAGCCCAGGGCACTGGAAACACCATATATTTT. It encodes CASSEAQGTGNTIYF. The rearrangement joins TRBV2 to TRBJ1-3, with TRBD1 as a possible D gene (5 bases). From germline, CDR1 is SNHLY and CDR2 FYNNEI. This CDR3 has 15 residues. V was shortened by 0 bases and J by 2 bases, with 8 bases between the two germline ends.

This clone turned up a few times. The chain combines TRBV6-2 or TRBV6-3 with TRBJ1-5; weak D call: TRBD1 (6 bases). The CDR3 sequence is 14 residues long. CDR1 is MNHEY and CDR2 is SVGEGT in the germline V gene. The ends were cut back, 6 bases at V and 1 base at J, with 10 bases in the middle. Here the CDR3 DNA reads TGTGCCAGCAGATACAGGGTGAGCAATCAGCCCCAGCATTTT. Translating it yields CASRYRVSNQPQHF.

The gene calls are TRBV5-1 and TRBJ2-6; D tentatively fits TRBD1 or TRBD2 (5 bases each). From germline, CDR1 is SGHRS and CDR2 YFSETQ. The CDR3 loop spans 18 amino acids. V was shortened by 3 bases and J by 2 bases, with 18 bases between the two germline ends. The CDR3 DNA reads TGCGCCAGCAGCTCGGGGCCCCAGGTAGGTGCTGGGGCCAACGTCCTGACTTTC. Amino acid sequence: CASSSGPQVGAGANVLTF.

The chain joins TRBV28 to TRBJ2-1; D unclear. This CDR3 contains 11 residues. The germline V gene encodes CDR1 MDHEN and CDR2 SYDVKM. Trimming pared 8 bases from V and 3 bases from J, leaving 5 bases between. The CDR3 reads CASRSYNEQFF. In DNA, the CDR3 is TGTGCCAGCCGTAGCTACAATGAGCAGTTCTTC.

The DNA for the CDR3 is TGTGCCAGCTCACCACCGGACGGATCCTACGAGCAGTACTTC. It translates to CASSPPDGSYEQYF. This chain uses TRBV18 with TRBJ2-7; D gene uncertain. V gave up 0 bases and J gave up 1 base, with 7 bases separating them. CDR3 length equals 14 residues. Germline loops: CDR1 KGHSH, CDR2 LQKENI.

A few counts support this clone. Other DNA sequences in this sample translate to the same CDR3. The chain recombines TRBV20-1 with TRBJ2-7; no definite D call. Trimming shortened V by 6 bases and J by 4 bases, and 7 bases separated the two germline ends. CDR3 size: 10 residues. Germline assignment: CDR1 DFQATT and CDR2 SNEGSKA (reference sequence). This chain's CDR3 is CSAQDYEQYF. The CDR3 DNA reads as TGCAGTGCGCAGGATTACGAGCAGTACTTC.

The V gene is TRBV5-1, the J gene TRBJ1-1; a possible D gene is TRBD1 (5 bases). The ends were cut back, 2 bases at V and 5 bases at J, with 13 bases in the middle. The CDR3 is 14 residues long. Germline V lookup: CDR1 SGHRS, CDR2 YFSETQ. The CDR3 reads CASSFHTGATEAFF. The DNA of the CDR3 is TGCGCCAGCAGCTTTCATACAGGAGCTACTGAAGCTTTCTTT.

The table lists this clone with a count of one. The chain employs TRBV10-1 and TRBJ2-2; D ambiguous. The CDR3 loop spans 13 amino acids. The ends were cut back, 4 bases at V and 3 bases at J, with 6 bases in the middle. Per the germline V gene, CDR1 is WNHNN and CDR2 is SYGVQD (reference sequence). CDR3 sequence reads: CASSGGYTGELFF. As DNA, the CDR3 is TGCGCCAGCAGTGGTGGCTACACCGGGGAGCTGTTTTTT.

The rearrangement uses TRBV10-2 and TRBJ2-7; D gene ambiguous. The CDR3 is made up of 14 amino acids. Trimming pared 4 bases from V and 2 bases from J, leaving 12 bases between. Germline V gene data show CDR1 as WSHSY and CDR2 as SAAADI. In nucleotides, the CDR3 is TGCGCCAGCAGTGGACCAGACGCGGCCTACGAGCAGTACTTC. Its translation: CASSGPDAAYEQYF.

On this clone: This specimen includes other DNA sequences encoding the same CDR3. CDR3 DNA: TGTGCCAGCTCATCGGGACAGAACACTGAAGCTTTCTTT. Protein product: CASSSGQNTEAFF. The chain carries TRBV18 and TRBJ1-1, with D perhaps matching TRBD1 (6 bases). This CDR3 has 13 amino acids. Germline CDR1 KGHSH, CDR2 LQKENI. The V gene lost 5 bases and the J gene lost 1 base, with 8 bases spanning the gap.

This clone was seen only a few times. In DNA, the CDR3 is TGTGCCTGGAGTGGCGACAGCGTTGGAAACACCATATATTTT. Protein product: CAWSGDSVGNTIYF. This rearrangement joins TRBV30 to TRBJ1-3; D is perhaps TRBD1 (5 bases). This CDR3 spans 14 amino acids. Trimming removed 1 base from V and 3 bases from J, with 10 bases in between. Germline V lookup: CDR1 GTSNPN, CDR2 SVGIG (reference sequence).

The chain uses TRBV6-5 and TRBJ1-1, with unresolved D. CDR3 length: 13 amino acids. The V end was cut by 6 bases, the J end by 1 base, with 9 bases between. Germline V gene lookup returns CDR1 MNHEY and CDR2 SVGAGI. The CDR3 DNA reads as TGTGCCAGCAGCACGCAGAGGAACACTGAAGCTTTCTTT. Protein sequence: CASSTQRNTEAFF.

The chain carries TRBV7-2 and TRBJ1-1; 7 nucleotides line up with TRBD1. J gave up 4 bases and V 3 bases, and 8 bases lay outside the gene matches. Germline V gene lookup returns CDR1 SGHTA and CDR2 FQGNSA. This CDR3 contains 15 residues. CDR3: CASSFGDRDVTEAFF. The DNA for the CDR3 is TGTGCCAGCAGCTTTGGAGACAGGGACGTCACTGAAGCTTTCTTT.